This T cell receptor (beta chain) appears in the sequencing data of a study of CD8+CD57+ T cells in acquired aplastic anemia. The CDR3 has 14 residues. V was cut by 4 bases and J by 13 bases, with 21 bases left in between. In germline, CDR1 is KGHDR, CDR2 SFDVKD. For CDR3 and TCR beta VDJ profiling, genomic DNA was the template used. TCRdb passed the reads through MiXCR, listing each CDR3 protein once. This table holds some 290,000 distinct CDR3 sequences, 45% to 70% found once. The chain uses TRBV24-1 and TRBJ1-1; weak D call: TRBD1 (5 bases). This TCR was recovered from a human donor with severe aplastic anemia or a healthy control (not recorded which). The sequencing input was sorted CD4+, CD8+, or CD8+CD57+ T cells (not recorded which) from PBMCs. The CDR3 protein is CATSDPGGRQGGFF. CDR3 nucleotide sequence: TGTGCCACCAGTGACCCGGGGGGTAGGCAGGGTGGTTTCTTT.